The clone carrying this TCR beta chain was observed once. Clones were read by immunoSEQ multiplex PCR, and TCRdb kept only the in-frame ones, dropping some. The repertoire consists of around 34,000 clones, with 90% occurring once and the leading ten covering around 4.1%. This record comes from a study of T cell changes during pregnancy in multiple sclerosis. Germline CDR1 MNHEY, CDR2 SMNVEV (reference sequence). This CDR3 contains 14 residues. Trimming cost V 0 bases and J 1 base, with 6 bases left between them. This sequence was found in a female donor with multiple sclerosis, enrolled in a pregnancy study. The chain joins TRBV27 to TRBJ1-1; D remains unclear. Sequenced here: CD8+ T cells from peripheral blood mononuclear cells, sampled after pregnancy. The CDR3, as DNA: TGTGCCAGCAGTTTATCTTACGGGAACACTGAAGCTTTCTTT. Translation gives CASSLSYGNTEAFF.